In its sample, the clone carrying this T cell receptor (beta chain) was seen a few times. What it recognizes is unknown. Using a J-beta primer mix together with a sample-barcoded 5' primer, a second PCR was run for roughly 6 to 12 cycles. TCRdb ran MiXCR on the 5' RACE reads and lists one entry per CDR3 protein. In the table there are 1.5 million to 2 million distinct CDR3 sequences, approximately 39% of which are singletons. This entry comes from a study of blood T cells in healthy people across ages. General study findings and limits: Estimates drawn from one million T cells were deemed to understate diversity.

From germline, CDR1 is SGHTA and CDR2 FQGNSA. The CDR3 spans 13 residues. Trimming removed 4 bases at V and 7 bases at J, with 13 bases between. Sequenced input: blood. This sequence joins TRBV7-2 and TRBJ1-1; D uncertain. The receptor was derived from a human donor in good health. The CDR3 protein is CASSSRSVSEAFF. For the CDR3, the DNA is TGTGCCAGCAGCTCCCGGTCGGTCAGTGAAGCTTTCTTT. The whole variable domain, remainder taken from reference TRBV7-2 and TRBJ1-1, is GAGVSQSPSNKVTEKGKDVELRCDPISGHTALYWYRQSLGQGLEFLIYFQGNSAPDKSGLPSDRFSAERTGGSVSTLTIQRTQQEDSAVYLCASSSRSVSEAFFGQGTRLTVV.